This T cell receptor (beta chain) came from a study of blood T cell repertoires in COVID-19. The CDR3 is 15 amino acids. Germline V lookup: CDR1 MNHEY, CDR2 SVGAGI. With 5 bases clipped from V and 5 bases from J, the junction kept 11 bases outside the gene matches. The table came from immunoSEQ multiplex PCR; TCRdb's copy has only in-frame clones and leaves some out. The data hold approximately 88,000 clones, with 75% to 90% observed a single time. In its sample, this clone was seen a few times. This chain connects TRBV6-5 to TRBJ2-5; 7 bases line up with TRBD1. The sequenced sample consisted of peripheral blood. The source of this sequence is a male donor with acute or convalescent COVID-19. CDR3 loop: CASSPTQGVGETQYF. The DNA of the CDR3 is TGTGCCAGCAGTCCAACCCAGGGGGTGGGGGAGACCCAGTACTTC.